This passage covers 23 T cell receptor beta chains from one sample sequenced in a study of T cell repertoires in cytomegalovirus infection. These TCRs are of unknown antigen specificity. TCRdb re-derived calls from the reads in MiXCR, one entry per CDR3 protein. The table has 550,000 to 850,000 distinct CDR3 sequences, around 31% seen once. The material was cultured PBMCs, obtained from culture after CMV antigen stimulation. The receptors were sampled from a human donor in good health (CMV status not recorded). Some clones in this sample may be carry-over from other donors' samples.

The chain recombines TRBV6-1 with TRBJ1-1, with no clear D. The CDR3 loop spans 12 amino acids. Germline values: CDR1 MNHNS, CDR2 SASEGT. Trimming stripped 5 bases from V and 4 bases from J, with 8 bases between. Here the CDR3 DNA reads TGTGCCAGCAGTTACCCCACCACTGAAGCTTTCTTT. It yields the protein CASSYPTTEAFF.

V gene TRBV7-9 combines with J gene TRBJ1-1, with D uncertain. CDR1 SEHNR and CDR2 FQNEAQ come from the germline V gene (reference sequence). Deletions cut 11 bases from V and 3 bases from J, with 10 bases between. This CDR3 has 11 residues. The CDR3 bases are TGTGCCTGCGGAGACTACACTGAAGCTTTCTTT. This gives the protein CACGDYTEAFF.

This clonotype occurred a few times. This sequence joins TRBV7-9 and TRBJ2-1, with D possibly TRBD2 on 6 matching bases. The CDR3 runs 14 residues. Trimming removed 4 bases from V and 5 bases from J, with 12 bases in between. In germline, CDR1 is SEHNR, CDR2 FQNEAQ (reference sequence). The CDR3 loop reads CASSYRDFNNEQFF. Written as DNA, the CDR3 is TGTGCCAGCAGCTACCGGGACTTTAACAATGAGCAGTTCTTC.

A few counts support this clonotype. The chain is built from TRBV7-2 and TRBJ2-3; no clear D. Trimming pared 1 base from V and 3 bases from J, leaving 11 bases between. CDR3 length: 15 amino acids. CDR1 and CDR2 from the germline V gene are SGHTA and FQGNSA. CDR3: CASSLEWRPTDTQYF. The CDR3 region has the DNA TGTGCCAGCAGCTTAGAGTGGAGACCGACAGATACGCAGTATTTT. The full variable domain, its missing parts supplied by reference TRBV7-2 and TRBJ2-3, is GAGVSQSPSNKVTEKGKDVELRCDPISGHTALYWYRQSLGQGLEFLIYFQGNSAPDKSGLPSDRFSAERTGGSVSTLTIQRTQQEDSAVYLCASSLEWRPTDTQYFGPGTRLTVL.

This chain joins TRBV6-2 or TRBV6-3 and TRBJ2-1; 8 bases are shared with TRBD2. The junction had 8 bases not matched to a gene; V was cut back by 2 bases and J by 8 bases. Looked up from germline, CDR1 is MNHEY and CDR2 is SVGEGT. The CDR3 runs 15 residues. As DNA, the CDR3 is TGTGCCAGCAGTTACCGCGGGACTAGAATTCATGAGCAGTTCTTC. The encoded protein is CASSYRGTRIHEQFF.

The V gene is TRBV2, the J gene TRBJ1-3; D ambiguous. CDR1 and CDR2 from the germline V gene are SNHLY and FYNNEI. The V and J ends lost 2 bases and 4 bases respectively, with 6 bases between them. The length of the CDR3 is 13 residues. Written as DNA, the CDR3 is TGTGCCAGCAGTGAAAGGCAAGGAAACACCATATATTTT. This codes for CASSERQGNTIYF.

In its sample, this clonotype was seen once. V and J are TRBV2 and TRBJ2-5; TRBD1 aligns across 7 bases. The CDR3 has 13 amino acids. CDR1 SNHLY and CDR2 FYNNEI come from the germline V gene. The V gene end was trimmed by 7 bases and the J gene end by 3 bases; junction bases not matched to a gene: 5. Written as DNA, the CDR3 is TGTGCCAGCACCCGGGACAGAAAAGAGACCCAGTACTTC. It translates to CASTRDRKETQYF.

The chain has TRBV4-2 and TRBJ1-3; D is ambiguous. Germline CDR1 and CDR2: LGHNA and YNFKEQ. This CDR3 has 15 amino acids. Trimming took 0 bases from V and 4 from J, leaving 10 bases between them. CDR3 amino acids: CASSQDATAGNTIYF. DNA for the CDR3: TGTGCCAGCAGCCAAGATGCAACAGCCGGAAACACCATATATTTT.

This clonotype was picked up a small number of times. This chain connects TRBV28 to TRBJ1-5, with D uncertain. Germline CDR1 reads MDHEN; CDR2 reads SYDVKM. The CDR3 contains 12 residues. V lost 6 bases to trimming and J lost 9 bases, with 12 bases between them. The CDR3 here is CASSPNGLPQHF. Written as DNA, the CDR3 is TGTGCCAGCAGCCCAAATGGGTTGCCCCAGCATTTT.

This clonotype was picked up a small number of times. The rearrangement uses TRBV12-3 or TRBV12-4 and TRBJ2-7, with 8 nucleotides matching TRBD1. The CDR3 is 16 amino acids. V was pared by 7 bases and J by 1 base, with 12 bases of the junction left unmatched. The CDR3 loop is CASNDRGAGMSYEQYF. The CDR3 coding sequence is TGTGCCAGCAACGACAGGGGCGCGGGTATGTCCTACGAGCAGTACTTC.

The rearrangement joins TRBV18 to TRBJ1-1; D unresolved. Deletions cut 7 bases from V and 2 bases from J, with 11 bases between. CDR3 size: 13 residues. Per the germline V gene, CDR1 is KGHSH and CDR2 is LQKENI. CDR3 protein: CASCRTENTEAFF. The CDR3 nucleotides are TGTGCCAGCTGCCGAACAGAAAACACTGAAGCTTTCTTT.

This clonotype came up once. The CDR3, as DNA: TGCAGTGCGAGACAGCCGAACACCGGGGAGCTGTTTTTT. Encoded protein: CSARQPNTGELFF. The rearrangement links TRBV20-1 to TRBJ2-2; D possibly corresponds to TRBD1 (5 bases). There are 13 residues in the CDR3. The ends were cut back, 6 bases at V and 0 bases at J, with 8 bases in the middle. The germline V gene has CDR1 DFQATT and CDR2 SNEGSKA (reference sequence).

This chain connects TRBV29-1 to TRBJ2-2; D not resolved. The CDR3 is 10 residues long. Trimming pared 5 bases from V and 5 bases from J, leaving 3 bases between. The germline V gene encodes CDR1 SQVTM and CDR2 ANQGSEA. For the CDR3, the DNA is TGCAGCGTTTGGACCGGGGAGCTGTTTTTT. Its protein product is CSVWTGELFF.

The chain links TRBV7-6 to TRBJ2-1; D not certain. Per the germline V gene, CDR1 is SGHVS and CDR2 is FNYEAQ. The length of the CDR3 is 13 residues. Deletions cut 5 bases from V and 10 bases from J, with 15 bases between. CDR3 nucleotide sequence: TGTGCCAGCAGCCCCGTGGGCCCGAGAGAGCAGTTCTTC. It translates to CASSPVGPREQFF.

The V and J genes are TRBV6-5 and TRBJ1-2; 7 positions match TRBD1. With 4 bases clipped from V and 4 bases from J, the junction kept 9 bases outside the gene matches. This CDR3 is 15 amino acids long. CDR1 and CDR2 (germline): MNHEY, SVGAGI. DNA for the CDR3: TGTGCCAGCAGTTCCGACAGGGAACTGTTCTATGGCTACACCTTC. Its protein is CASSSDRELFYGYTF.

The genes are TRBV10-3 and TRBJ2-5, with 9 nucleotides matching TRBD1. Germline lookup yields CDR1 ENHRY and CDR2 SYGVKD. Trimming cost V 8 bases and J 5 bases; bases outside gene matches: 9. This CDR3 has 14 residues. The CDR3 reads CAIGPGTGLETQYF. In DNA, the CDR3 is TGTGCCATCGGACCCGGGACAGGGTTGGAGACCCAGTACTTC.

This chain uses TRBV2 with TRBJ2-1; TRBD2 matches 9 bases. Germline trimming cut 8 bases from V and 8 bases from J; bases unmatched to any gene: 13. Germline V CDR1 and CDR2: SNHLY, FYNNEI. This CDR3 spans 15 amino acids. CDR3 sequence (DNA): TGTGCCAGCGGTCCTAAAGCGGGAGGAGGGGATGAGCAGTTCTTC. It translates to CASGPKAGGGDEQFF.

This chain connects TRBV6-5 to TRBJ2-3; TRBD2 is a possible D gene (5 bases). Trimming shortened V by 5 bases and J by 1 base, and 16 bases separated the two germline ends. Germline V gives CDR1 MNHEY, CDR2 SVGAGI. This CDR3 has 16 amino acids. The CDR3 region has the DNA TGTGCCAGCAGTCGAGGGTCCTTAGCCCGCACAGATACGCAGTATTTT. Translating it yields CASSRGSLARTDTQYF.

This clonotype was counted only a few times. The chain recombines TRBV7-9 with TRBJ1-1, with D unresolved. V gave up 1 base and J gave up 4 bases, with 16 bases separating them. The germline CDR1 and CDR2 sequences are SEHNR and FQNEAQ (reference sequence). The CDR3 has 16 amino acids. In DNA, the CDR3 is TGTGCCAGCAGCTTAGAGGAGGTGAGGGTGGGCACTGAAGCTTTCTTT. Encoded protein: CASSLEEVRVGTEAFF.

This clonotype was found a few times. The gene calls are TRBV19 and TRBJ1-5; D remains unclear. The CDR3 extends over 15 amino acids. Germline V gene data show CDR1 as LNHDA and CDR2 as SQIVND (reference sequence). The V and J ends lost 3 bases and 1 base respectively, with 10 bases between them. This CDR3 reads CASSIFTTSNQPQHF. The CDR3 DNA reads TGTGCCAGTAGTATTTTCACGACGAGCAATCAGCCCCAGCATTTT.

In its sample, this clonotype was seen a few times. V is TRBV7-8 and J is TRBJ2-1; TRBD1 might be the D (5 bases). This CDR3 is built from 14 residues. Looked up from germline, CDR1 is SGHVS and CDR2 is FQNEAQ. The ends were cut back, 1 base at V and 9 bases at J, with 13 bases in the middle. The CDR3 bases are TGTGCCAGCAGCTTAGTTCGGACATATAGTGAGCAGTTCTTC. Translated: CASSLVRTYSEQFF.

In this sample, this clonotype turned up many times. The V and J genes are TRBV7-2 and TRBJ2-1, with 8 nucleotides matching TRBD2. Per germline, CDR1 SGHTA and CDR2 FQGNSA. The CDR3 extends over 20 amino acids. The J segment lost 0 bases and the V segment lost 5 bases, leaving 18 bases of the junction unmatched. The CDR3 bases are TGTGCCAGCAGCCTTGTTGGCGGGACTAGGAGAATGAGCTCCTACAATGAGCAGTTCTTC. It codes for CASSLVGGTRRMSSYNEQFF. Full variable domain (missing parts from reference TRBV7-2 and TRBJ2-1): GAGVSQSPSNKVTEKGKDVELRCDPISGHTALYWYRQSLGQGLEFLIYFQGNSAPDKSGLPSDRFSAERTGGSVSTLTIQRTQQEDSAVYLCASSLVGGTRRMSSYNEQFFGPGTRLTVL.

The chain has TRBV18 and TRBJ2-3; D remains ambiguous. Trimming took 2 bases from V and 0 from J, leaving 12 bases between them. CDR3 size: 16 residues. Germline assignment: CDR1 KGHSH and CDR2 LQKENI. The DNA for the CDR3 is TGTGCCAGCTCACCAAGGGCAGGCTTGAGCACAGATACGCAGTATTTT. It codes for CASSPRAGLSTDTQYF.